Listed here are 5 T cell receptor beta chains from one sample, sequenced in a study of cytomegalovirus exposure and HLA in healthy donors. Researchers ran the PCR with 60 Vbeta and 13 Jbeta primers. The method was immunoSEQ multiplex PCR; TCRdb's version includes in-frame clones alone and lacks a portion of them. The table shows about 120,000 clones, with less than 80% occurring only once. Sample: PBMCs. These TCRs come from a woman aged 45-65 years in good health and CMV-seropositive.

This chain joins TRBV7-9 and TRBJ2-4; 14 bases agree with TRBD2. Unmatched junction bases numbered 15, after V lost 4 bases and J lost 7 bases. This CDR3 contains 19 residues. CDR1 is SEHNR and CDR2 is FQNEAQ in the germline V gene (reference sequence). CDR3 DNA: TGTGCCAGCAGCTCCTCAGTCCCGGGACTAGCGGGAGAGGCTAACATTCAGTACTTC. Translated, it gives CASSSSVPGLAGEANIQYF.

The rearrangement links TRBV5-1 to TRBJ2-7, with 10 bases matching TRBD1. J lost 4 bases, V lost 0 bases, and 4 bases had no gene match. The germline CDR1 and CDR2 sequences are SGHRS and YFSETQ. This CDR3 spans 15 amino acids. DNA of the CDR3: TGCGCCAGCAGCTTGGGTGACAGGGGGCGGTACGAGCAGTACTTC. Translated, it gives CASSLGDRGRYEQYF.

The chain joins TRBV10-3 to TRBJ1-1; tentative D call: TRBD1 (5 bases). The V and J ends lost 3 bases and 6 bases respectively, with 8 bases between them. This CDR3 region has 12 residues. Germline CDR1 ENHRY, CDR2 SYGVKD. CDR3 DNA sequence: TGTGCCATCAGTGATAGGACACCTGAAGCTTTCTTT. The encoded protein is CAISDRTPEAFF.

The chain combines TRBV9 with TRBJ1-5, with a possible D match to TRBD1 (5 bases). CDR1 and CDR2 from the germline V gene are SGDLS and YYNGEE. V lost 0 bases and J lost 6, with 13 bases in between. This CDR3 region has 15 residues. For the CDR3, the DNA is TGTGCCAGCAGCGTAGGAGGTGGAGGGGTTCAGCCCCAGCATTTT. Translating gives CASSVGGGGVQPQHF.

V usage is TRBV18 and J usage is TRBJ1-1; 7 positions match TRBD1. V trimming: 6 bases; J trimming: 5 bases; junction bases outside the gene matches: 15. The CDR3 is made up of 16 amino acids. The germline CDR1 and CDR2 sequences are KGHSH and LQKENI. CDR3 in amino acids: CASSPSRQGTETEAFF. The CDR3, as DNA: TGTGCCAGCTCCCCCTCCCGACAGGGTACCGAAACTGAAGCTTTCTTT.